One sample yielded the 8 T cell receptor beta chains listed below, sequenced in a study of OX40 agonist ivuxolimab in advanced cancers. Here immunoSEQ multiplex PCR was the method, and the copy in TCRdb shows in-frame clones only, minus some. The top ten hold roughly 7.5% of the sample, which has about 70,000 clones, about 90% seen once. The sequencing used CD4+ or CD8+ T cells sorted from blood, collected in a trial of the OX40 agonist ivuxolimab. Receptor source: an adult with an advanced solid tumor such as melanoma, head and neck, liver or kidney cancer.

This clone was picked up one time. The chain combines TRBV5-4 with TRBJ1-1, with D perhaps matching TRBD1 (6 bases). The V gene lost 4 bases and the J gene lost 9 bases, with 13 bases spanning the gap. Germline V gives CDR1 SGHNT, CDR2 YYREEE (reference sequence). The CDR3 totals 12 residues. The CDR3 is CASSTGGGQAFF. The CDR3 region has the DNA TGTGCCAGCAGCACCGGAGGGGGGCAAGCTTTCTTT.

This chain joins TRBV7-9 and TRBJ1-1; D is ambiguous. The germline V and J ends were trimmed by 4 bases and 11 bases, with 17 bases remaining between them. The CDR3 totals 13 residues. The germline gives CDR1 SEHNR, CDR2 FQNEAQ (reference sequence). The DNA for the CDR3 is TGTGCCAGCAGCTCCGGTAACCGGGTCGGGGCTTTCTTT. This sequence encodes CASSSGNRVGAFF. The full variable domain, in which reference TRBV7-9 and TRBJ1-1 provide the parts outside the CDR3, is DTGVSQNPRHKITKRGQNVTFRCDPISEHNRLYWYRQTLGQGPEFLTYFQNEAQLEKSRLLSDRFSAERPKGSFSTLEIQRTEQGDSAMYLCASSSGNRVGAFFGQGTRLTVV.

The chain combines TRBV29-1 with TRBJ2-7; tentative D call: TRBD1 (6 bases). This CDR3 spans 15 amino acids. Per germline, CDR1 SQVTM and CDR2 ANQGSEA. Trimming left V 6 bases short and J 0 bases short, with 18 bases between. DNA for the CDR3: TGCAGCGTGAGTACACCCGGGACACTCTCCTACGAGCAGTACTTC. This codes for CSVSTPGTLSYEQYF.

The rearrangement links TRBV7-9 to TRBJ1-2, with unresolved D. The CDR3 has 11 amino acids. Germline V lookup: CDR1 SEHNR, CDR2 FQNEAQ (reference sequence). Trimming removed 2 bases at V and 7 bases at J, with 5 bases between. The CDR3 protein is CASSLMLGYTF. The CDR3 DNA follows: TGTGCCAGCAGCTTAATGCTTGGCTACACCTTC.

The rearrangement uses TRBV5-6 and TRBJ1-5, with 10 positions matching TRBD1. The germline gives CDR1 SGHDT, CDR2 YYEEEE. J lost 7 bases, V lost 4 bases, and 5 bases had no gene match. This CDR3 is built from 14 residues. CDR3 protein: CASSGTGVLQPQHF. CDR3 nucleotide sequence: TGTGCCAGCAGCGGGACAGGGGTTCTCCAGCCCCAGCATTTT.

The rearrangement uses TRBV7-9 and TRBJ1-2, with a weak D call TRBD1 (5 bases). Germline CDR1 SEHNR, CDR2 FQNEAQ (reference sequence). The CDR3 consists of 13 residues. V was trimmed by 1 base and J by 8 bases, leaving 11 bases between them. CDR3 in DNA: TGTGCCAGCAGCTTAGGGATAGGGGTCGGCTACACCTTC. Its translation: CASSLGIGVGYTF.

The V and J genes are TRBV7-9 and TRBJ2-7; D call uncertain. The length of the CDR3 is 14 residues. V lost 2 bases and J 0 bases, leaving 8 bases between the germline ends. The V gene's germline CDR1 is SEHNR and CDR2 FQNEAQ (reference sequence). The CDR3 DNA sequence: TGTGCCAGCAGCTTATCAACGAGCTCCTACGAGCAGTACTTC. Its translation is CASSLSTSSYEQYF.

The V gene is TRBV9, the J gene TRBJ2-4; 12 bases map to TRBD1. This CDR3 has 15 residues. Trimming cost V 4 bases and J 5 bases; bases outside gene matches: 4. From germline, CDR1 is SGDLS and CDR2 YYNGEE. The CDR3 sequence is CASSMGQGAQNIQYF. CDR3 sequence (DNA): TGTGCCAGCAGCATGGGACAGGGGGCACAAAACATTCAGTACTTC.